These T cell receptor beta chains were read from a single sample in a study of glioma-infiltrating T cells. MiXCR, applied by TCRdb to the multiplex PCR reads, yields one record per CDR3 protein. The sample consists of about 110,000 distinct CDR3 sequences, around a quarter of them appearing once. The specimen sequenced was glioma tissue, nonneoplastic brain tissue, or PBMCs (not recorded which). These receptor sequences come from a human donor with low-grade glioma or glioblastoma, undergoing nonglioma brain surgery, or in good health (not recorded which). The CDR3 runs from the conserved cysteine through the conserved F or W. D genes are given only for firm matches. Size is stated for part of the rows, as once, few or many counts, or as a class when the clone is expanded.

.,TRBJ1-1,.,TRBV28,CPSRISIQNTEAFF,TGTCCCAGCAGAATCTCAATACAGAACACTGAAGCTTTCTTT
.,TRBJ2-1,.,TRBV29-1,CSAPLRGFYSEQFF,TGCAGCGCCCCCTTGAGGGGATTCTACAGTGAGCAGTTCTTC
many,TRBJ2-1,.,TRBV7-2,CASSPHRLSIGDEQFF,TGTGCCAGCAGCCCTCACAGACTTAGCATCGGGGATGAGCAGTTCTTC
few,TRBJ2-7,.,TRBV12-3/TRBV12-4,CASSEHPGQTYEQYF,TGTGCCAGCAGTGAACACCCGGGGCAGACCTACGAGCAGTACTTC
.,TRBJ2-7,TRBD2,TRBV10-3,CAISERGLAAYEQYF,TGTGCCATCAGTGAACGGGGACTAGCGGCCTACGAGCAGTACTTC
few,TRBJ1-1,.,TRBV9,CASSAREGTEAFF,TGTGCCAGCAGCGCTCGGGAGGGAACTGAAGCTTTCTTT
few,TRBJ2-7,.,TRBV3-1,CASSQDTLLSSYEQYF,TGTGCCAGCAGCCAAGATACGCTCTTAAGCTCCTACGAGCAGTACTTC
many,TRBJ1-5,.,TRBV20-1,CSAPTINSNQPQHF,TGCAGTGCCCCCACAATTAATAGCAATCAGCCCCAGCATTTT
many,TRBJ1-1,.,TRBV29-1,CSVEDGMPRGGVNTEAFF,TGCAGCGTTGAAGATGGTATGCCTAGGGGGGGAGTGAACACTGAAGCTTTCTTT
many,TRBJ1-2,.,TRBV6-5,CASSYVGGGGYTF,TGTGCCAGCAGTTACGTGGGGGGAGGCGGCTACACCTTC
many,TRBJ2-1,.,TRBV19,CASTPRDSSYNEQFF,TGTGCCAGTACCCCACGGGACTCATCCTACAATGAGCAGTTCTTC
.,TRBJ2-2,.,TRBV3-1,CASSQERGIGTGELFF,TGTGCCAGCAGCCAAGAGAGAGGGATTGGAACCGGGGAGCTGTTTTTT
.,TRBJ1-1,.,TRBV9,CASSTGHSPNTEAFF,TGTGCCAGCAGCACAGGGCACAGCCCGAACACTGAAGCTTTCTTT
many,TRBJ1-2,.,TRBV19,CASLTNGGRVEGYTF,TGTGCCAGTCTAACCAACGGGGGACGGGTGGAAGGCTACACCTTC
few,TRBJ1-1,TRBD1,TRBV20-1,CSARLGQGTTEAFF,TGCAGTGCTAGGCTAGGACAGGGAACCACTGAAGCTTTCTTT